This T cell receptor (beta chain) was obtained from a study of human T cells and chemical hapten exposure. Study-wide context: Patch tests put 0.01% DPC on the upper back, and the results were checked at 6 days. General observations from the study: As patch test score rose, PT1 expanded TCR counts tended to rise as well. Controls formed significantly fewer large CDR3 similarity clusters than expanded TCRs did.

In germline, CDR1 is KGHDR, CDR2 SFDVKD. V lost 2 bases and J 6 bases, leaving 15 bases between the germline ends. This CDR3 is built from 15 residues. TCRdb called the RACE reads again in MiXCR, with one record for every CDR3 protein. The data show 350,000 to 400,000 distinct CDR3 sequences, around 6% seen once. This clonotype turned up a few times. The target antigen is unknown. As to time point: patch test 2, 6 weeks after DPC sensitization. As to treatment: therapeutic diphenylcyclopropenone sensitization with weekly scalp DPC. The chain couples TRBV24-1 to TRBJ1-2; TRBD1 is a possible D gene (6 bases). The clonotype originates from a woman aged 18-30 years with alopecia areata. Some clones in this sample may be carry-over from other donors' samples. This specimen consisted of whole blood, obtained in connection with sensitization to the hapten diphenylcyclopropenone (DPC). The CDR3 spells CATSDSRGARDGYTF. CDR3 bases: TGTGCCACCAGTGATTCGCGGGGGGCCAGGGATGGCTACACCTTC.